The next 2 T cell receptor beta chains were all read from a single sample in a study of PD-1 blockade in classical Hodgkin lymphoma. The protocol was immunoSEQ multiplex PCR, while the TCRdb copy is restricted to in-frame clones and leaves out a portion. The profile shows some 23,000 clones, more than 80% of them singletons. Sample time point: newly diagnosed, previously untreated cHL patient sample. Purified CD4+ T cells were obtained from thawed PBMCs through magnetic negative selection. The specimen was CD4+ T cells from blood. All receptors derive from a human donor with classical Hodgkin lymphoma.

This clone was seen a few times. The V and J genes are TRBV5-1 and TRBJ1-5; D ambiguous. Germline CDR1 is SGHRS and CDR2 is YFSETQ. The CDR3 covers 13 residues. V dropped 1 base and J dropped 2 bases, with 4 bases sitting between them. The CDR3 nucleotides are TGCGCCAGCAGCTTGAACGGCAATCAGCCCCAGCATTTT. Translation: CASSLNGNQPQHF.

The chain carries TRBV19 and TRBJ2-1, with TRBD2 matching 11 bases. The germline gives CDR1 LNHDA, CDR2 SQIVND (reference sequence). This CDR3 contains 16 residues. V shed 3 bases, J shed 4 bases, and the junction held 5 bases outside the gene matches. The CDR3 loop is CASSMEASGGYNEQFF. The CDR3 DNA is TGTGCCAGTAGTATGGAGGCTAGCGGGGGGTACAATGAGCAGTTCTTC.